The rows below give T cell receptor beta chains drawn from one sample of a study of CD8 T cells in Susac syndrome. TCRdb independently ran MiXCR on the immunoSEQ multiplex PCR reads; one entry per CDR3 protein. The sample holds about 210,000 distinct CDR3 sequences; approximately 94% are singletons and the top ten take approximately 0.15%. Sample: CD4+ T cells from PBMCs. These receptors were taken from a human donor with Susac syndrome. Both conserved end residues are trimmed from each CDR3. Each record gives: V gene, J gene, CDR3 protein.

>TRBV6-2/TRBV6-3|TRBJ2-7
ASSYSRQAVYEQY
>TRBV27|TRBJ1-2
ASSLRQGSGYT
>TRBV2|TRBJ1-2
ASIFIQGSDGYT
>TRBV7-3|TRBJ2-7
ASSPRQGANEQY
>TRBV9|TRBJ2-1
ASSVSGGWNEQF
>TRBV30|TRBJ1-5
AWGGTGTQPQH
>TRBV12-3/TRBV12-4|TRBJ1-2
ASSLSDVGY
>TRBV24-1|TRBJ2-4
ATSGGGQTKNIQY
>TRBV6-6|TRBJ2-3
ASSLSLTGTDTQY
>TRBV7-2|TRBJ1-6
ASSLVGGSPLH
>TRBV20-1|TRBJ2-5
SAGGTSETQY
>TRBV6-2/TRBV6-3|TRBJ2-1
ASSYSITASSANEQF
>TRBV7-3|TRBJ2-2
ASSARTGNTGELF
>TRBV3-1|TRBJ2-6
ASSTKVGWRTSGGVLT
>TRBV5-1|TRBJ2-1
ASSLQGVSYNEQF
>TRBV10-3|TRBJ2-7
AITGGSSGEQY
>TRBV18|TRBJ2-5
ASSPGTAQETQY
>TRBV29-1|TRBJ2-7
SVGGGNYEQY
>TRBV9|TRBJ1-2
ASSVDRGRRMGYT
>TRBV30|TRBJ1-2
AWSHNGPVGYT
>TRBV30|TRBJ2-5
AWSPYRGGETQY
>TRBV7-8|TRBJ1-6
ASSLASGTGNNSPLH
>TRBV9|TRBJ2-7
ASSVVDRGLDEQY
>TRBV30|TRBJ1-1
AWSDQGGWNTEAF
>TRBV19|TRBJ2-7
ATHRGTGVYEQY
>TRBV30|TRBJ2-1
AWSAESGFYSYNEQF
>TRBV20-1|TRBJ1-4
SASKDRTGKLF
>TRBV18|TRBJ1-1
ASSYRTGGTEAF
>TRBV25-1|TRBJ1-1
ASRSRTGPEAF
>TRBV20-1|TRBJ2-5
SARDPGQGGQETQY
>TRBV30|TRBJ2-1
ASGLAGYNEQF
>TRBV6-2/TRBV6-3|TRBJ2-5
ASSYRAGETQY
>TRBV30|TRBJ2-3
AWAGGLAVDTQY
>TRBV30|TRBJ1-1
AWGPPSNGAF
>TRBV3-1|TRBJ2-5
ASRDSQETQY
>TRBV19|TRBJ2-7
ASSVLGQVLGEQY
>TRBV6-2/TRBV6-3|TRBJ1-5
ASSYQGQPQH
>TRBV20-1|TRBJ2-3
SANGAGVHTDTQY
>TRBV12-3/TRBV12-4|TRBJ2-4
ASSFLQGAKNIQY
>TRBV7-9|TRBJ1-2
ASSSRQGYLDGYT
>TRBV7-9|TRBJ2-7
ASSLAGHGSSYEQY
>TRBV29-1|TRBJ1-4
SVGQGREGEKLF
>TRBV20-1|TRBJ2-5
SARPPDQETQY
>TRBV20-1|TRBJ1-2
SAEGSRGYT
>TRBV20-1|TRBJ1-1
SADRGTEAF